One and the same sample provided the 9 T cell receptor beta chains below, sequenced in a study of immune cell composition in non-small cell lung cancer. The method was immunoSEQ multiplex PCR; TCRdb's version includes in-frame clones alone and lacks a portion of them. This repertoire shows 6,500 to 8,000 clones, 84% found once; its top ten account for more than 9%. Normal lung sampling was at least 3 cm from the tumour, as distant as possible. The sample taken for sequencing was non-adjacent lung tissue. The receptors stem from a human donor with non-small cell lung cancer.

The genes are TRBV9 and TRBJ1-3; D unclear. The CDR3 spans 17 residues. Trimming took 4 bases from V and 0 from J, leaving 17 bases between them. The germline V gene encodes CDR1 SGDLS and CDR2 YYNGEE. This CDR3 reads CASSPRLGGLSGNTIYF. The CDR3, as DNA: TGTGCCAGCAGCCCCCGGCTGGGAGGTCTCTCTGGAAACACCATATATTTT. Together with reference TRBV9 and TRBJ1-3, the CDR3 gives the full variable domain: DSGVTQTPKHLITATGQRVTLRCSPRSGDLSVYWYQQSLDQGLQFLIQYYNGEERAKGNILERFSAQQFPDLHSELNLSSLELGDSALYFCASSPRLGGLSGNTIYFGEGSWLTVV.

The J gene is TRBJ1-1, the V gene TRBV10-3; no firm D call. Trimming shortened V by 9 bases and J by 1 base, and 15 bases separated the two germline ends. There are 14 residues in the CDR3. Germline assignment: CDR1 ENHRY and CDR2 SYGVKD. As DNA, the CDR3 is TGTGCCATAAATACGGGGAGAGGGAACACTGAAGCTTTCTTT. Translating gives CAINTGRGNTEAFF.

V gene TRBV7-9 combines with J gene TRBJ1-2; D not resolved. The CDR3 is 14 amino acids. Germline V gene sequence: CDR1 SEHNR, CDR2 FQNEAQ (reference sequence). V lost 1 base and J 1 base, leaving 7 bases between the germline ends. The CDR3: CASSLVGLNYGYTF. The CDR3 bases are TGTGCCAGCAGCTTAGTAGGGCTTAACTATGGCTACACCTTC.

This chain uses TRBV6-5 with TRBJ2-1; 10 positions agree with TRBD2. The germline gives CDR1 MNHEY, CDR2 SVGAGI. After removal of 2 bases from V and 2 bases from J, the junction contained 0 bases not matched to a gene. The CDR3 sequence is 15 residues long. The CDR3 DNA follows: TGTGCCAGCAGTTACCTAGCGGGGGCCTACAATGAGCAGTTCTTC. Translation gives CASSYLAGAYNEQFF.

On this clone itself: A much larger clonotype is one base distant, so this may be a read error. The identical CDR3 is also encoded by other nucleotide sequences in the sample. The V call is TRBV2, the J call TRBJ1-5; D unclear. The CDR3 covers 12 residues. V lost 2 bases and J lost 3, with 2 bases in between. In germline, CDR1 is SNHLY, CDR2 FYNNEI. The CDR3 DNA reads TGTGCCAGCAGTGAACCCAATCAGCCCCAGCATTTT. Residues: CASSEPNQPQHF.

In this sample, this clone turned up once. The chain carries TRBV18 and TRBJ1-4; no firm D call. V gave up 1 base and J gave up 0 bases, with 12 bases separating them. This CDR3 is built from 17 residues. Germline V lookup: CDR1 KGHSH, CDR2 LQKENI. The CDR3 protein is CASSPRVGRATNEKLFF. DNA of the CDR3: TGTGCCAGCTCACCACGCGTAGGGAGGGCAACTAATGAAAAACTGTTTTTT.

This clone was observed once. The chain combines TRBV29-1 with TRBJ1-5; D is perhaps TRBD1 (5 bases). Between the trimmed V and J ends, which lost 5 bases and 3 bases, there was a span of 8 bases. The CDR3 length is 12 residues. Germline loops: CDR1 SQVTM, CDR2 ANQGSEA. The CDR3 nucleotides read TGCAGCGTTCAGGGAAACAATCAGCCCCAGCATTTT. It codes for CSVQGNNQPQHF.

As to this clone: Distinct nucleotide sequences in the sample also encode this CDR3. The chain combines TRBV7-2 with TRBJ2-1; 9 positions agree with TRBD2. Germline CDR1 reads SGHTA; CDR2 reads FQGNSA. The CDR3 sequence is 15 residues long. V shed 6 bases, J shed 5 bases, and the junction held 8 bases outside the gene matches. CDR3 sequence (DNA): TGTGCCAGCAGTCTTAGCGGGGGACCTAACAATGAGCAGTTCTTC. Its translation: CASSLSGGPNNEQFF.

V gene TRBV6-6 combines with J gene TRBJ2-4; the match to TRBD1 covers 9 bases. The J segment lost 8 bases and the V segment lost 7 bases, leaving 12 bases of the junction unmatched. Germline assignment: CDR1 MNHNY and CDR2 SVGAGI (reference sequence). The CDR3 totals 15 residues. The CDR3 protein is CASISPGQGRDIQYF. The CDR3 coding sequence is TGTGCCAGCATATCCCCGGGACAGGGTAGGGACATTCAGTACTTC.